This T cell receptor (beta chain) was captured in a study of beta chain features in type 1 diabetes. General study results and limits: A cDNA-based sequencing approach could over-represent cells with high TCR expression. In all four CD4+ subsets, TCRB CDR3 length was significantly, moderately reduced in type 1 diabetes.

Stem cell-like memory, regulatory, central memory and naive CD4+ cells were sorted via CD45RO/CCR7/CD25/CD127/CD95/CD27. The whole isolated RNA underwent reverse transcription, so sequencing captured expressed TCRB transcripts. Sequencing was performed with immunoSEQ multiplex PCR; in TCRdb, only in-frame clones are kept and a portion is missing. The sample records hundreds of thousands of clones, about an eighth being singletons. With regard to this clone: Its antigen is unknown.

The germline V gene encodes CDR1 GTSNPN and CDR2 SVGIG (reference sequence). The CDR3 consists of 16 residues. J was trimmed by 3 bases and V by 2 bases; bases with no gene match: 13. This sequence was found in a man aged 18 to 29 with type 1 diabetes. Sequencing input: naive CD4+ T cells from blood. This chain connects TRBV30 to TRBJ2-7, with 7 bases fitting TRBD1. The DNA for the CDR3 is TGTGCCTGGAGTACAGGGGTCGAGTTAGCTGGCTACGAGCAGTACTTC. Translating it yields CAWSTGVELAGYEQYF.